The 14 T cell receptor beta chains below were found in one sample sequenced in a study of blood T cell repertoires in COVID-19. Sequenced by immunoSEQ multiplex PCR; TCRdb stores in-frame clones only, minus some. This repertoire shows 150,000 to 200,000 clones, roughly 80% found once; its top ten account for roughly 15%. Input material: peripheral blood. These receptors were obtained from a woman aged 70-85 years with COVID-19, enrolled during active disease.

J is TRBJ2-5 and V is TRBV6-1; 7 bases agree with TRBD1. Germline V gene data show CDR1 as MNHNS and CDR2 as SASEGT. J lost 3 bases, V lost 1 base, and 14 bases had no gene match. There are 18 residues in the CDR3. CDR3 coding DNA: TGTGCCAGCAGTGAAGACTGGTCAGGGGACAGTCCAAAAGAGACCCAGTACTTC. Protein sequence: CASSEDWSGDSPKETQYF.

This CDR3 reads CASLRADAVYEQYF. DNA of the CDR3: TGTGCCAGCCTGCGGGCGGACGCGGTCTACGAGCAGTACTTC. The gene calls are TRBV28 and TRBJ2-7; a possible D gene is TRBD2 (5 bases). This CDR3 has 14 amino acids. The V end lost 8 bases, the J end lost 3 bases, and 17 bases lay between the germline ends. Germline CDR1 MDHEN, CDR2 SYDVKM.

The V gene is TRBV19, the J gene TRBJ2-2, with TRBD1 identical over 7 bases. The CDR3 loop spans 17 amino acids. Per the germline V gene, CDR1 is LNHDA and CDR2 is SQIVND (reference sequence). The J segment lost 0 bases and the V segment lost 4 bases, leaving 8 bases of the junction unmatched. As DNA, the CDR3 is TGTGCCAGTAGTACGTACCCGGGACAGTCGAACACCGGGGAGCTGTTTTTT. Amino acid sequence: CASSTYPGQSNTGELFF.

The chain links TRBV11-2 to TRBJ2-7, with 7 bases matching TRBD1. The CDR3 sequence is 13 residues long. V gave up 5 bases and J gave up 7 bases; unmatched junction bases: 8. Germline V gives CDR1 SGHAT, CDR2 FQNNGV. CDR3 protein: CASSLGGVEEQYF. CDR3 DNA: TGTGCCAGCAGCCTAGGGGGCGTCGAGGAGCAGTACTTC.

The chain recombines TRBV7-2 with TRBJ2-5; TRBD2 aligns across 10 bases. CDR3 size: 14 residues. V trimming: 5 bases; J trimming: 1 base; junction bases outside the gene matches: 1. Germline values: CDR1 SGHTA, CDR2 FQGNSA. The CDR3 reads CASSERGGQETQYF. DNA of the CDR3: TGTGCCAGCAGCGAGCGGGGGGGCCAAGAGACCCAGTACTTC.

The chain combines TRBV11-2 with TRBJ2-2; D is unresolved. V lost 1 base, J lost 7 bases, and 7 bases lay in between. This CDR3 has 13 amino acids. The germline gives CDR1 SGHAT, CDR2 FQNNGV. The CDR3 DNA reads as TGTGCCAGCAGCTTAGGGTGGAGCGGGGAGCTGTTTTTT. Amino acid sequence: CASSLGWSGELFF.

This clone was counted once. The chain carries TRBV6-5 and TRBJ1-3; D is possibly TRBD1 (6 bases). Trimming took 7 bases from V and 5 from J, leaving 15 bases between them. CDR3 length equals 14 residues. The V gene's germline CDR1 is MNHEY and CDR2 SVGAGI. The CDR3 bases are TGTGCCAGCATCTACGGGGGGGCCCGAAACACCATATATTTT. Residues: CASIYGGARNTIYF.

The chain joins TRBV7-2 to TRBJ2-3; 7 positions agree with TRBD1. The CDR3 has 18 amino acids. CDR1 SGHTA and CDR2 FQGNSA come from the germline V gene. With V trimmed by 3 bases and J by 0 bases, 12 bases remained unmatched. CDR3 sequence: CASSFSPAGTASTDTQYF. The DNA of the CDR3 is TGTGCCAGCAGCTTCTCTCCGGCTGGGACAGCTAGCACAGATACGCAGTATTTT.

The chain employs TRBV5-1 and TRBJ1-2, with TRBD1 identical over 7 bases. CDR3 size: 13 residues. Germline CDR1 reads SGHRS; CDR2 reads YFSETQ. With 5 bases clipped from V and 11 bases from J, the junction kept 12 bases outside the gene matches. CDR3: CASSPWGQPIYTF. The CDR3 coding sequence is TGCGCCAGCAGTCCATGGGGACAGCCGATATACACCTTC.

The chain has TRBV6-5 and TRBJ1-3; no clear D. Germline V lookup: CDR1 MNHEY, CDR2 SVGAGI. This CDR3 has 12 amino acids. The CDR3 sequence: CGARFPGNTIYF. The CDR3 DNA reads TGTGGGGCGCGCTTCCCTGGAAACACCATATATTTT.

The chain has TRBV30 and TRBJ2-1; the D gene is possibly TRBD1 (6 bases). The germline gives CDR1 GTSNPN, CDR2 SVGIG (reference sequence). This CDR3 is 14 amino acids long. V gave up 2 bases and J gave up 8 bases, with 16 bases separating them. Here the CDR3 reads CAWSPGTMVDEQFF. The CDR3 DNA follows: TGTGCCTGGAGTCCCGGGACAATGGTCGATGAGCAGTTCTTC.

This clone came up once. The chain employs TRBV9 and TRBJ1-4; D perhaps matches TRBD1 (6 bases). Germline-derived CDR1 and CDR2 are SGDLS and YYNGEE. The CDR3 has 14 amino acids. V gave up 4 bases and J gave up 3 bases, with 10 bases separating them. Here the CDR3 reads CASSTGTANEKLFF. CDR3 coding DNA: TGTGCCAGCAGCACAGGGACGGCTAATGAAAAACTGTTTTTT.

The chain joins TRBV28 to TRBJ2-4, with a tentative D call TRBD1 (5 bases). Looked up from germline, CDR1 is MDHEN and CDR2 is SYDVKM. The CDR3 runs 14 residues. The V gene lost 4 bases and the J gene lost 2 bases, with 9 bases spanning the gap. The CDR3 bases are TGTGCCAGCAGTTCCCCGGACACCAAAAACATTCAGTACTTC. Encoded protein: CASSSPDTKNIQYF.

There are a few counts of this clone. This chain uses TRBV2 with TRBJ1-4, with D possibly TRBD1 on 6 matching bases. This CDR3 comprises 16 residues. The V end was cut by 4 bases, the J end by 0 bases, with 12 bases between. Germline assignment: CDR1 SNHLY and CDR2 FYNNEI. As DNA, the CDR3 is TGTGCCAGCAGTGCGGACAGACCTGCAACTAATGAAAAACTGTTTTTT. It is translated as CASSADRPATNEKLFF.